The entry below describes one T cell receptor beta chain. Which antigen it targets is not known. No base qualities exist here, and no much larger clone lies one base off it. CD8 naive samples were obtained by positive selection for CCR7 among CD45RO-negative cells, yielding a CD45RA+CCR7+ population from which TemRA cells were excluded. The donors were healthy, HIV-negative adults who had no recently reported acute infections or vaccinations. Only Caucasian adults living in Nashville, Tennessee, USA were represented among the donors. After blood collection by leukapheresis, PBMCs were isolated using Ficoll-Histopaque density gradient centrifugation and then cryopreserved in the vapor phase of liquid nitrogen. Analytical flow cytometry was used to check the purity and quantity of each magnetically sorted T cell population. Each sorted fraction had its genomic DNA isolated and then quantified by UV absorbance on a Nanodrop 2000c.

Using the deep immunoSEQ assay, multiplex PCR amplified TCR CDR3 regions from genomic DNA. Extracted genomic DNA from each cell subset was spread evenly across all wells of several immunoSEQ 96-well plates, with each plate serving as a replicate. For sorted subsets, each replicate PCR was loaded with approximately 200 ng genomic DNA, equivalent to about 30,000 T cell genomes. Purified libraries were measured with a Qubit 3.0 fluorometer, size-checked on a Bioanalyzer 2100, and measured again with the KAPA Library Quantification kit. Every immunoSEQ 96-well plate was sequenced on a separate single-read 150-cycle Illumina NextSeq 550 flow cell. The paper's processing steps were these. The immunoSEQ output contained only junctional sequences without quality scores, so filtering could not match that applied to full-length reads. Sequences were annotated with PyIR, a Python wrapper for IgBLAST v1.9, and V/J genes and CDR3 were assigned using IMGT germline references. Reads with weak V/J assignments (E-value above 1e-6), missing CDR3, stop codons, out-of-frame junctions, or ambiguous translated residues were removed. V3J clonotypes were defined as sequences sharing the same inferred V gene, J gene, and CDR3 amino acid sequence. Percentage overlap between repertoires was calculated by dividing the number of shared unique clonotypes by the size of the smaller repertoire. Three approaches were used to assess repertoire richness: RTK rarefaction, the Chao1 estimator, and Recon v2.1 estimates of unobserved clonotypes. OLGA was used to compute generation probabilities for all TCRbeta clonotypes that the gDNA method yielded from a few donors. TCRdb carries this immuneACCESS record with in-frame sequences only. Its versions omit some clonotypes, under half of them owing to an unresolved V gene in the studies checked, with the rest unexplained. Clone size and the V and J calls come from that table; the DNA yielded D and trimming. This sample comprises about 2 million clones, just under 95% of them detected only once. The ten largest clones add up to around 1.1% of the sample.

The data originate from a study of shared clonotypes between healthy human individuals (dated by TCRdb to 2019 to 2021). Broadly, across the study: The cohort comprised two women and a few men aged 18 to 49 years. For each donor, CD4 naive and CD4 memory were each given three plates, CD8 naive was given two plates, and CD8 memory was given one plate. Blood TCR repertoires of about 5 healthy adults were deeply sequenced to estimate repertoire size and the extent of clonotype sharing between individuals. Different laboratories and diverse techniques were used to prepare libraries and sequence TCR repertoires, to increase sequencing depth and limit assay-specific biases. Each donor's leukapheresis produced roughly between roughly 0.85 and 9.5 billion PBMCs.

CDR1 is given as WSHSY and CDR2 as SAAADI, both from the germline V gene. The CDR3 contains 14 residues, cysteine and phenylalanine counted. The only DNA kept is the CDR3, 42 bases in frame from the first base. V has 4 bases trimmed and J has 7 bases trimmed; junction bases matching no gene number 4. Results the study describes overall, beyond this receptor: The small number of donors limited the genetic and exposure-history diversity represented. Higher generation probabilities were observed for clonotypes shared by all four sorted-subset donors than for non-shared clonotypes. Only blood was sampled, and tissue TCR repertoires likely differ from those in blood. Even with the large sequencing depth, rarefaction of the sorted-subset datasets indicated that sequencing was incomplete. Naive subsets generally had larger estimated clonotype richness than memory subsets did. Pairwise subsampling led to the expectation that sequencing depth would affect the degree of clonotype sharing among donors. Sharing across a few donors was observed for approximately 4.6% of naive CD4, about 4% of naive CD8, over 2% of memory CD4, and less than 0.45% of memory CD8 clonotypes.

Recombination linked TRBV10-2 to TRBJ2-1; 10 junctional bases match TRBD2. This TCR derives from a man aged 18 to 29 in good health. Sequencing used naive CD8+ T cells sorted from blood. Taken with the paper, the label for cell subset or site translates to: CD45RA+CCR7+. The nucleotide sequence reads as follows: TGCGCCAGCAGTGTAGCGGGGGGAGGGAATGAGCAGTTCTTC. Translated, it reads CASSVAGGGNEQFF.